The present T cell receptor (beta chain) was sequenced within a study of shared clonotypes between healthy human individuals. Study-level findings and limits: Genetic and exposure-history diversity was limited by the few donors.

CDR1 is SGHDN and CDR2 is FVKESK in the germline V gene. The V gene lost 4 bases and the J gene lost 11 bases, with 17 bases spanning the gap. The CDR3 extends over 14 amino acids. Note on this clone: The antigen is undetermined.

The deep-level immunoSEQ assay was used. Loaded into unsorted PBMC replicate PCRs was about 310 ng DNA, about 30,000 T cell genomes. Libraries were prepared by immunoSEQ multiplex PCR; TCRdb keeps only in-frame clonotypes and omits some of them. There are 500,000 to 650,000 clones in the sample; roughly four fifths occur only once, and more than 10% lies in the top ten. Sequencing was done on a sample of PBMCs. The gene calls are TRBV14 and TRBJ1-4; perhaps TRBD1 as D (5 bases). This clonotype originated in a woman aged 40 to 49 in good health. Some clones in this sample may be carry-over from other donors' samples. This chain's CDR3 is CASSPGLGRQKLFF. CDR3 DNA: TGTGCCAGCAGCCCAGGCTTGGGGCGACAGAAACTGTTTTTT.